These 31 T cell receptor beta chains came from one sample sequenced in a study of blood T cell repertoires in COVID-19. TCRdb's table, derived via immunoSEQ multiplex PCR, lists solely in-frame clones and lacks some. This table has approximately 250,000 clones, 65% to 90% appearing once. The sample taken for sequencing was peripheral blood. The receptor set was obtained from a man aged 25 to 45 with active or convalescent COVID-19.

The chain joins TRBV6-2 or TRBV6-3 to TRBJ1-5, with 7 bases lining up with TRBD1. CDR3 length: 14 residues. The trim removed 2 bases at V and 5 bases at J, leaving 3 bases unmatched. Germline V gene data show CDR1 as MNHEY and CDR2 as SVGEGT. CDR3 loop: CASSYRDSDQPQHF. The CDR3 DNA reads as TGTGCCAGCAGTTACCGGGACAGTGATCAGCCCCAGCATTTT.

This clone has more than one count but fewer than ten. J is TRBJ1-3 and V is TRBV4-1; TRBD1 agrees at 9 bases. The germline CDR1 and CDR2 sequences are MGHRA and YSYEKL. The CDR3 covers 20 residues. The junction had 13 bases not matched to a gene; V was cut back by 1 base and J by 0 bases. The CDR3 region is CASSQAMAGTGFPSGNTIYF. For the CDR3, the DNA is TGCGCCAGCAGCCAAGCGATGGCCGGGACAGGGTTCCCCTCTGGAAACACCATATATTTT.

The chain recombines TRBV5-8 with TRBJ1-2, with 10 positions matching TRBD1. Germline CDR1 reads SGHTS; CDR2 reads YDEGEE. CDR3 length: 13 amino acids. Germline trimming cut 0 bases from V and 8 bases from J; bases unmatched to any gene: 1. DNA of the CDR3: TGTGCCAGCAGCTTGGGACAGGGGGCAGGCTACACCTTC. It encodes CASSLGQGAGYTF.

This clone was detected only once. The chain links TRBV11-2 to TRBJ1-2; a weak D match, TRBD1 (5 bases). This CDR3 has 15 residues. V lost 4 bases, J lost 8 bases, and 20 bases lay in between. Germline CDR1 reads SGHAT; CDR2 reads FQNNGV. Here the CDR3 DNA reads TGTGCCAGCAGCTCCCTCCTTGCAGGGATTGTCGGCTACACCTTC. It yields the protein CASSSLLAGIVGYTF.

Here the CDR3 DNA reads TGTGCCAGCAGCTTAGCAGTAAACAATGAGCAGTTCTTC. This codes for CASSLAVNNEQFF. V usage is TRBV7-3 and J usage is TRBJ2-1; D not certain. The V end lost 2 bases, the J end lost 5 bases, and 7 bases lay between the germline ends. The germline gives CDR1 SGHTA, CDR2 FQGTGA. There are 13 residues in the CDR3.

The rearrangement uses TRBV29-1 and TRBJ1-2; D not certain. The CDR3 is 15 residues long. Deletions cut 4 bases from V and 2 bases from J, with 17 bases between. Germline CDR1 SQVTM, CDR2 ANQGSEA. CDR3 loop: CSVGDSREANYGYTF. As DNA, the CDR3 is TGCAGCGTTGGAGACTCTCGGGAAGCGAACTATGGCTACACCTTC.

This chain connects TRBV14 to TRBJ2-7; possible D gene TRBD2, 5 bases. In germline, CDR1 is SGHDN, CDR2 FVKESK. The V and J ends lost 0 bases and 11 bases respectively, with 11 bases between them. The CDR3 extends over 12 amino acids. DNA for the CDR3: TGTGCCAGCAGCCAAGATCTCGGGAACGAGTACTTC. Its protein is CASSQDLGNEYF.

The rearrangement uses TRBV29-1 and TRBJ1-2; 7 bases map to TRBD1. Germline V CDR1 and CDR2: SQVTM, ANQGSEA. CDR3 size: 13 residues. V trimming: 5 bases; J trimming: 6 bases; junction bases outside the gene matches: 9. The chain's CDR3 is CSVIEQGSDGYTF. CDR3 DNA sequence: TGCAGCGTTATAGAACAGGGGAGTGATGGCTACACCTTC.

The chain recombines TRBV6-5 with TRBJ2-7, with D possibly matching TRBD1 (7 bases). Per germline, CDR1 MNHEY and CDR2 SVGAGI. The CDR3 covers 15 residues. The V gene lost 6 bases and the J gene lost 6 bases, with 21 bases spanning the gap. The CDR3 DNA sequence: TGTGCCAGCAGAAAACCGGGACAGCGGGCGTCCGAGCAGTACTTC. Amino acid sequence: CASRKPGQRASEQYF.

The CDR3 DNA sequence: TGTGCCAGCAGTGACGTAGGGGATGAAGCTTTCTTT. Its translation: CASSDVGDEAFF. The chain couples TRBV2 to TRBJ1-1, with D maybe TRBD1 (5 bases). The germline V gene encodes CDR1 SNHLY and CDR2 FYNNEI. The length of the CDR3 is 12 residues. The V gene lost 3 bases and the J gene lost 7 bases, with 9 bases spanning the gap.

The chain joins TRBV28 to TRBJ2-7; D might be TRBD2 (5 bases). Germline values: CDR1 MDHEN, CDR2 SYDVKM. This CDR3 is 14 amino acids long. V was clipped by 6 bases and J by 0 bases, with 12 bases between them. For the CDR3, the DNA is TGTGCCAGCAGCCCCCGGGGAAGCTCCTACGAGCAGTACTTC. Its protein is CASSPRGSSYEQYF. Full variable domain (missing parts from reference TRBV28 and TRBJ2-7): DVKVTQSSRYLVKRTGEKVFLECVQDMDHENMFWYRQDPGLGLRLIYFSYDVKMKEKGDIPEGYSVSREKKERFSLILESASTNQTSMYLCASSPRGSSYEQYFGPGTRLTVT.

This chain links TRBV6-5 with TRBJ1-4, with D perhaps TRBD1 (5 bases). From germline, CDR1 is MNHEY and CDR2 SVGAGI. The CDR3 is 14 amino acids. V dropped 6 bases and J dropped 2 bases, with 10 bases sitting between them. The chain's CDR3 is CASSRGGTNEKLFF. The CDR3 DNA sequence: TGTGCCAGCAGCCGGGGGGGGACTAATGAAAAACTGTTTTTT.

This clone was observed a handful of times. The V call is TRBV3-1 (or the pseudogene TRBV3-2), the J call TRBJ1-2, with TRBD1 matching over 8 bases. The germline V gene encodes CDR1 LGHDT and CDR2 YNNKEL (reference sequence). The junction had 7 bases not matched to a gene; V was cut back by 2 bases and J by 8 bases. The CDR3 consists of 14 residues. CDR3 DNA: TGTGCCAGCAGCCAACAGGACAGGGATGGAGGCTACACCTTC. Its protein product is CASSQQDRDGGYTF.

The J gene is TRBJ1-2, the V gene TRBV7-9; TRBD1 matches 8 bases. V gave up 5 bases and J gave up 7 bases; unmatched junction bases: 9. Germline V gene lookup returns CDR1 SEHNR and CDR2 FQNEAQ (reference sequence). The CDR3 spans 14 residues. The CDR3 reads CASSARDRLLGYTF. The CDR3 DNA is TGTGCCAGCAGCGCTCGGGACAGGTTGCTTGGCTACACCTTC.

The chain joins TRBV10-1 to TRBJ2-1; maybe TRBD1 (5 bases). Germline CDR1 WNHNN, CDR2 SYGVQD (reference sequence). The CDR3 sequence is 10 residues long. V lost 9 bases and J lost 5, with 5 bases in between. This CDR3 is CARGHNEQFF. The CDR3 DNA reads as TGCGCCAGGGGGCACAATGAGCAGTTCTTC.

CDR3 bases: TGCGCCAGCTCCTCAGGGATTAGCAATCAGCCCCAGCATTTT. It encodes CASSSGISNQPQHF. This chain uses TRBV10-2 with TRBJ1-5, with a possible D match to TRBD1 (5 bases). V shed 8 bases and J shed 0 bases, with 11 bases lying between them. The length of the CDR3 is 14 residues. Germline V lookup: CDR1 WSHSY, CDR2 SAAADI.

The CDR3 spells CASSQDLGMNTEAFF. Written as DNA, the CDR3 is TGTGCCAGCAGCCAAGACCTAGGAATGAACACTGAAGCTTTCTTT. The V call is TRBV3-1 (or the pseudogene TRBV3-2), the J call TRBJ1-1, with D unclear. The length of the CDR3 is 15 residues. Per germline, CDR1 LGHDT and CDR2 YNNKEL (reference sequence). The germline V and J ends were trimmed by 0 bases and 0 bases, with 8 bases remaining between them.

The V and J genes are TRBV7-9 and TRBJ1-3, with D possibly matching TRBD1 (5 bases). V dropped 8 bases and J dropped 3 bases, with 14 bases sitting between them. The length of the CDR3 is 14 residues. Germline CDR1 and CDR2: SEHNR and FQNEAQ (reference sequence). The CDR3 spells CASYDQGFGNTIYF. CDR3 bases: TGTGCCAGCTATGATCAGGGCTTTGGAAACACCATATATTTT.

The chain has TRBV29-1 and TRBJ2-2; no clear D gene. Germline values: CDR1 SQVTM, CDR2 ANQGSEA. The CDR3 runs 12 residues. Deletions cut 6 bases from V and 2 bases from J, with 7 bases between. The CDR3 DNA follows: TGCAGCGTACCCCTAAACACCGGGGAGCTGTTTTTT. Encoded protein: CSVPLNTGELFF.

This clone was picked up a small number of times. The chain recombines TRBV27 with TRBJ2-5; maybe TRBD1 (5 bases). CDR3 length: 14 amino acids. CDR1 is MNHEY and CDR2 is SMNVEV in the germline V gene (reference sequence). Deletions cut 4 bases from V and 5 bases from J, with 14 bases between. CDR3 residues: CASSWGRAAETQYF. Here the CDR3 DNA reads TGTGCCAGCAGTTGGGGCCGTGCTGCGGAGACCCAGTACTTC.

This clone was found a few times. The chain links TRBV6-5 to TRBJ1-1; D gene uncertain. Trimming left V 6 bases short and J 6 bases short, with 20 bases between. This CDR3 spans 15 amino acids. Germline V CDR1 and CDR2: MNHEY, SVGAGI. In nucleotides, the CDR3 is TGTGCCAGCAGGGCTCCCCCTGTGTTAGGAGCTGAAGCTTTCTTT. This gives the protein CASRAPPVLGAEAFF.

The genes are TRBV10-2 and TRBJ1-5; D gene unclear. This CDR3 comprises 14 residues. With 2 bases removed from V and 1 base from J, the gap between germline ends came to 6 bases. Germline V gene lookup returns CDR1 WSHSY and CDR2 SAAADI. The CDR3 DNA reads as TGCGCCAGCAGTGAGGGCAGGAGCAATCAGCCCCAGCATTTT. Protein product: CASSEGRSNQPQHF.

The CDR3 sequence: CASRTLGWDSSGNTIYF. Here the CDR3 DNA reads TGTGCCAGTAGGACTCTGGGATGGGACTCCTCTGGAAACACCATATATTTT. The chain joins TRBV19 to TRBJ1-3; TRBD1 might be the D (5 bases). The CDR3 sequence is 17 residues long. Per germline, CDR1 LNHDA and CDR2 SQIVND (reference sequence). Deletions cut 6 bases from V and 0 bases from J, with 18 bases between. Filled out from reference TRBV19 and TRBJ1-3, the complete variable domain reads DGGITQSPKYLFRKEGQNVTLSCEQNLNHDAMYWYRQDPGQGLRLIYYSQIVNDFQKGDIAEGYSVSREKKESFPLTVTSAQKNPTAFYLCASRTLGWDSSGNTIYFGEGSWLTVV.

The CDR3 sequence is CASSPRLAGTYNEQFF. CDR3 DNA sequence: TGTGCCAGCAGTCCCCGACTAGCGGGGACGTACAATGAGCAGTTCTTC. This chain joins TRBV7-6 and TRBJ2-1; 11 positions match TRBD2. Germline trimming cut 6 bases from V and 4 bases from J; bases unmatched to any gene: 8. The CDR3 loop spans 16 amino acids. The germline gives CDR1 SGHVS, CDR2 FNYEAQ.

The chain joins TRBV7-9 to TRBJ2-5; tentatively, D is TRBD1 (6 bases). Germline loops: CDR1 SEHNR, CDR2 FQNEAQ (reference sequence). The CDR3 covers 14 residues. The ends were cut back, 1 base at V and 5 bases at J, with 11 bases in the middle. The CDR3 sequence is CASSLGGLWETQYF. The CDR3 DNA reads as TGTGCCAGCAGCTTAGGGGGGCTCTGGGAGACCCAGTACTTC.

This clone turned up a few times. V and J are TRBV7-8 and TRBJ1-1; no firm D call. Germline CDR1 SGHVS, CDR2 FQNEAQ. V lost 2 bases, J lost 0 bases, and 7 bases lay in between. This CDR3 is 14 amino acids long. CDR3 sequence (DNA): TGTGCCAGCAGCTTACGCGGGATGAACACTGAAGCTTTCTTT. This sequence encodes CASSLRGMNTEAFF.

The chain joins TRBV4-3 to TRBJ1-6; D perhaps matches TRBD1 (6 bases). The V gene lost 5 bases and the J gene lost 5 bases, with 19 bases spanning the gap. CDR1 and CDR2 (germline): LGHNA, YSLEER. The CDR3 runs 17 residues. Here the CDR3 DNA reads TGCGCCAGCAGCTCGGGCTCGCAGGGGATACATAATTCACCCCTCCACTTT. This sequence encodes CASSSGSQGIHNSPLHF.

V and J are TRBV2 and TRBJ1-1, with 7 bases lining up with TRBD1. Germline CDR1 reads SNHLY; CDR2 reads FYNNEI. The CDR3 length is 15 residues. J was trimmed by 1 base and V by 2 bases; bases with no gene match: 4. The CDR3 coding sequence is TGTGCCAGCAGTGAACCCCAGGGGGGGAACACTGAAGCTTTCTTT. This translates into CASSEPQGGNTEAFF.

The CDR3 sequence: CASSLSGVNTGELFF. Written as DNA, the CDR3 is TGTGCCAGCAGCCTCAGCGGGGTGAACACCGGGGAGCTGTTTTTT. V is TRBV7-8 and J is TRBJ2-2; TRBD2 aligns across 7 bases. Per germline, CDR1 SGHVS and CDR2 FQNEAQ. Germline trimming cut 5 bases from V and 1 base from J; bases unmatched to any gene: 4. The CDR3 contains 15 residues.

The V call is TRBV11-3, the J call TRBJ1-6; a possible D gene is TRBD1 (6 bases). This CDR3 has 13 residues. Germline V lookup: CDR1 SGHNT, CDR2 YENEEA. V was trimmed by 6 bases and J by 11 bases, leaving 14 bases between them. CDR3 region: CASSQHRDTPLHF. The CDR3 nucleotides read TGTGCCAGCAGTCAACACAGGGATACACCCCTCCACTTT. Based on the CDR3 plus reference TRBV11-3 and TRBJ1-6, the full variable domain is EAGVVQSPRYKIIEKKQPVAFWCNPISGHNTLYWYLQNLGQGPELLIRYENEEAVDDSQLPKDRFSAERLKGVDSTLKIQPAELGDSAVYLCASSQHRDTPLHFGNGTRLTVT.

The gene calls are TRBV19 and TRBJ1-4; D call uncertain. Germline lookup yields CDR1 LNHDA and CDR2 SQIVND (reference sequence). The CDR3 totals 19 residues. V lost 6 bases and J 2 bases, leaving 25 bases between the germline ends. CDR3 region: CASSISVSWRVQTNEKLFF. CDR3 sequence (DNA): TGTGCCAGTAGCATATCGGTTTCGTGGAGGGTTCAGACTAATGAAAAACTGTTTTTT. Full variable domain (rest looked up from reference TRBV19 and TRBJ1-4): DGGITQSPKYLFRKEGQNVTLSCEQNLNHDAMYWYRQDPGQGLRLIYYSQIVNDFQKGDIAEGYSVSREKKESFPLTVTSAQKNPTAFYLCASSISVSWRVQTNEKLFFGSGTQLSVL.